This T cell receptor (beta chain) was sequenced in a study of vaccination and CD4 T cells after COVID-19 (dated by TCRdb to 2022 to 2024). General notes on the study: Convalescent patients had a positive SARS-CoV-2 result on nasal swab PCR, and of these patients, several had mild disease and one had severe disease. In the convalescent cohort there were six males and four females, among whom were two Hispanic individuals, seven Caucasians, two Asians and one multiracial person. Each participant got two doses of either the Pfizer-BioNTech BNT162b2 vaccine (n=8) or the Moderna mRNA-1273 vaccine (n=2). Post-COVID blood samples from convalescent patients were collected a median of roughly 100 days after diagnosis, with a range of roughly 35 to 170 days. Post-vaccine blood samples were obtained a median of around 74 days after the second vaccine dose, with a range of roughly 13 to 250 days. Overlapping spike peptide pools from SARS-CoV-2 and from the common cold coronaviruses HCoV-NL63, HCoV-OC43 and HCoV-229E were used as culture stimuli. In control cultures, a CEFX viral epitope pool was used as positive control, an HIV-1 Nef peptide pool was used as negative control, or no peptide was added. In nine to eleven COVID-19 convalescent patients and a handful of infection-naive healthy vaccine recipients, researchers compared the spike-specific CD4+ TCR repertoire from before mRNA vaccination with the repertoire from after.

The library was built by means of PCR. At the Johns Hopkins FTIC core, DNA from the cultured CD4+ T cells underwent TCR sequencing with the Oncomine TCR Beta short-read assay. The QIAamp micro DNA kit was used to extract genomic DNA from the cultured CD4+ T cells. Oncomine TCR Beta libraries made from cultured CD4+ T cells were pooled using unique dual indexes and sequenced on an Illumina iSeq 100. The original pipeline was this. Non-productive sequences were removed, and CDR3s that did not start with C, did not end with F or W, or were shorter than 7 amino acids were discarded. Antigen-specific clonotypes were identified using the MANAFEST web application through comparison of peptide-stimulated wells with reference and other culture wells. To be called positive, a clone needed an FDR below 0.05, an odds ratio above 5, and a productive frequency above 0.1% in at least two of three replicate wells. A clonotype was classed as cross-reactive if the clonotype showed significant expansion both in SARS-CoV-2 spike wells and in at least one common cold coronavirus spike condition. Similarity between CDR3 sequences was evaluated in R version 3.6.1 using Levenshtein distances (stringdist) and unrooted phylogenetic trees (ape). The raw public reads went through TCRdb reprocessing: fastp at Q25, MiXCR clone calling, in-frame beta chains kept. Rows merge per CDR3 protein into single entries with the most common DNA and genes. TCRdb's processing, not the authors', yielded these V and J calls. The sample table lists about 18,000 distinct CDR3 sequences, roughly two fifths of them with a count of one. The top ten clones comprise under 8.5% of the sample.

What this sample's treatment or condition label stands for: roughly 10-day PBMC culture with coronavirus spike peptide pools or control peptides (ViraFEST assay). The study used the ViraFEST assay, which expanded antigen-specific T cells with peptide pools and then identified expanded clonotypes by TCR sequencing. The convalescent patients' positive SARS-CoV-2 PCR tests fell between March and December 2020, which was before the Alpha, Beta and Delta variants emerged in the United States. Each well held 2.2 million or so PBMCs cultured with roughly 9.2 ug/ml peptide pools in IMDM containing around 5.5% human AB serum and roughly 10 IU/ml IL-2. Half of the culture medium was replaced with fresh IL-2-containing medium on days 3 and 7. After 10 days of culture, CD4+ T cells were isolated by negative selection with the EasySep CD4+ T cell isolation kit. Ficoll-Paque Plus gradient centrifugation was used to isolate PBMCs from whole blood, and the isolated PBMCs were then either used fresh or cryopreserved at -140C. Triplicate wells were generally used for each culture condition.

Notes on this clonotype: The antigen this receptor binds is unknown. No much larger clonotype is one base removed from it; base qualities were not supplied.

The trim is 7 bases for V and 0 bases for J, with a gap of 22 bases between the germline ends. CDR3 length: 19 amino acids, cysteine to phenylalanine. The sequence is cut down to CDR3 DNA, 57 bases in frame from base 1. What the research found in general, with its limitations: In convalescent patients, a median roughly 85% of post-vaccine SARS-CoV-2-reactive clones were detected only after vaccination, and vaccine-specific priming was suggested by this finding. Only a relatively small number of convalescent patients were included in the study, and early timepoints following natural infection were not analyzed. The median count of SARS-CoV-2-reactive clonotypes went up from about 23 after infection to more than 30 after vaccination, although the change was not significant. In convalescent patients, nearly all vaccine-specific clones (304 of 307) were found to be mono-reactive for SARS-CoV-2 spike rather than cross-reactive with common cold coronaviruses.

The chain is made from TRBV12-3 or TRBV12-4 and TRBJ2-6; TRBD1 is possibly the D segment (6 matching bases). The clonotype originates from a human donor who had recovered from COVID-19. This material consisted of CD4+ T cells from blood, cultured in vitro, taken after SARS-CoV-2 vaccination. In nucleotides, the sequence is TGTGCCAGCACCCGCGGGCATCGGCCAGGGGCCTCTGGGGCCAACGTCCTGACTTTC. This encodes CASTRGHRPGASGANVLTF.